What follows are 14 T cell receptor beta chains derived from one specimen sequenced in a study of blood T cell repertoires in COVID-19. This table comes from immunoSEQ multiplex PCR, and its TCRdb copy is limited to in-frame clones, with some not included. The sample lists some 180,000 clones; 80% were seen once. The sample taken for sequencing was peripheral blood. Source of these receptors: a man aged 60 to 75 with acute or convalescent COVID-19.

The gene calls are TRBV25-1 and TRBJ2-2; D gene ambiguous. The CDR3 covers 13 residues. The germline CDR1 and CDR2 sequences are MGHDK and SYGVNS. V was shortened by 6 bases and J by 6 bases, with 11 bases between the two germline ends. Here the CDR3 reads CASRARQAGELFF. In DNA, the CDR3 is TGTGCCAGCAGGGCAAGACAAGCCGGGGAGCTGTTTTTT.

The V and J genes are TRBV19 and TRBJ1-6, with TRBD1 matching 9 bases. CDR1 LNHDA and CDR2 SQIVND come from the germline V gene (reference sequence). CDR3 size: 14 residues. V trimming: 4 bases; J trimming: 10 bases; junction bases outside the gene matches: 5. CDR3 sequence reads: CASSTRDRVSPLHF. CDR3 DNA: TGTGCCAGTAGTACGAGGGACAGGGTCTCACCCCTCCACTTT.

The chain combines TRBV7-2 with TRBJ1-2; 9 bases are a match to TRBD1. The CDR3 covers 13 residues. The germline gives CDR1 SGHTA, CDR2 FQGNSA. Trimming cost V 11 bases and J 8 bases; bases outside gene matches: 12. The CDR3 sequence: CASYGDRALGYTF. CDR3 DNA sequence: TGTGCCTCTTACGGGGACAGGGCATTGGGCTACACCTTC.

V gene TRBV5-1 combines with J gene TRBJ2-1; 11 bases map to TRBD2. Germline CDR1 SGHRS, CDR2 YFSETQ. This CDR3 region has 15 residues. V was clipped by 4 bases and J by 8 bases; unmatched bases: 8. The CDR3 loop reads CASSDTSGSGDEQFF. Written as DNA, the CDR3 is TGCGCCAGCAGCGATACTAGCGGGAGTGGAGATGAGCAGTTCTTC.

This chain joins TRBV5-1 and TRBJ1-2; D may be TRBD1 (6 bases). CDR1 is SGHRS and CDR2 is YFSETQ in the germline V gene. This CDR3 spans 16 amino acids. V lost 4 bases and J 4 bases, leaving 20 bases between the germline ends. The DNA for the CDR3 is TGCGCCAGCAGCCTCGCGCGGGGGGCAGGGTCCTATGGCTACACCTTC. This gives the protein CASSLARGAGSYGYTF. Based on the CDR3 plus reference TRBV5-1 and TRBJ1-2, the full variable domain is KAGVTQTPRYLIKTRGQQVTLSCSPISGHRSVSWYQQTPGQGLQFLFEYFSETQRNKGNFPGRFSGRQFSNSRSEMNVSTLELGDSALYLCASSLARGAGSYGYTFGSGTRLTVV.

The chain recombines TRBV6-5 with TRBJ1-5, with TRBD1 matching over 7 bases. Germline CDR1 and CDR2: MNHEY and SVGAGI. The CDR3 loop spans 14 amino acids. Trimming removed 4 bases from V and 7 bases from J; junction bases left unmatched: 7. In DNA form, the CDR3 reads TGTGCCAGCAGTTCCCGACAGGGTGAACAGCCCCAGCATTTT. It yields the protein CASSSRQGEQPQHF.

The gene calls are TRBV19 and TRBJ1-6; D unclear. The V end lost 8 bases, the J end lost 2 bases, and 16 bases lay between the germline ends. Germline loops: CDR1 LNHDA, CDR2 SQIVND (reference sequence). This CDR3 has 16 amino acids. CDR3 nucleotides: TGTGCCAGTCGCCCGAGGGCGGCTGCCTATAATTCACCCCTCCACTTT. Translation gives CASRPRAAAYNSPLHF.

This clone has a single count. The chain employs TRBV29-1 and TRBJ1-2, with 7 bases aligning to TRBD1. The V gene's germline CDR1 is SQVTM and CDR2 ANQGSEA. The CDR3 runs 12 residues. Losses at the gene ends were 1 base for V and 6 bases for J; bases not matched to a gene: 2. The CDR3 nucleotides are TGCAGCGTTGAAGGACAGGGCCATGGCTACACCTTC. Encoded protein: CSVEGQGHGYTF.

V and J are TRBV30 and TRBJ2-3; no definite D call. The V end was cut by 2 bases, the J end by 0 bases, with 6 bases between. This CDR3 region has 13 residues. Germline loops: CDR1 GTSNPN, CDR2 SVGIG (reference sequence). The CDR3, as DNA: TGTGCCTGGAGTACGGTTAGCACAGATACGCAGTATTTT. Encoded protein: CAWSTVSTDTQYF.

CDR3 nucleotide sequence: TGTGCCAGCAGCTTCGGCGGCTTCTACAATGAGCAGTTCTTC. Translation: CASSFGGFYNEQFF. This chain links TRBV7-3 with TRBJ2-1; D uncertain. Per the germline V gene, CDR1 is SGHTA and CDR2 is FQGTGA. This CDR3 is 14 amino acids long. Trimming shortened V by 3 bases and J by 3 bases, and 9 bases separated the two germline ends.

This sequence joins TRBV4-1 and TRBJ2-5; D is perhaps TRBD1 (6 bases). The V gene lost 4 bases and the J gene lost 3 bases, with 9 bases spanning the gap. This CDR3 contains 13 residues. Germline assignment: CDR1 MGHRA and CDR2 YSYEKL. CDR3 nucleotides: TGCGCCAGCAGCCCGCGGACAGAAGAGACCCAGTACTTC. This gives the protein CASSPRTEETQYF.

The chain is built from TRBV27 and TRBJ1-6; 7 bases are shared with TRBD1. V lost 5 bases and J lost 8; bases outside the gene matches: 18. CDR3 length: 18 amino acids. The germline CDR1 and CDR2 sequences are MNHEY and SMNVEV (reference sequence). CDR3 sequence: CASSRDRVTGTVHSPLHF. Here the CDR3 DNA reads TGTGCCAGCAGTCGGGATAGGGTAACCGGGACAGTGCATTCACCCCTCCACTTT.

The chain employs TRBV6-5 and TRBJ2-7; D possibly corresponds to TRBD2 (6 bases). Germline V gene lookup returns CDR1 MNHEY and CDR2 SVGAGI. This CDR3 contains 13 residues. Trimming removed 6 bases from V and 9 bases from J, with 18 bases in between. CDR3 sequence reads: CASSRDSVIGQYF. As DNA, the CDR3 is TGTGCCAGCAGCCGGGACTCGGTTATCGGGCAGTACTTC.

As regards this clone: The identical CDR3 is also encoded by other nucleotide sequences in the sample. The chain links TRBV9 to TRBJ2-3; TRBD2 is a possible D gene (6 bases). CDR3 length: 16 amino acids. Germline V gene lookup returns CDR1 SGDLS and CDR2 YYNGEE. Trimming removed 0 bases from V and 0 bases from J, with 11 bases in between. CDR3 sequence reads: CASSVAGGVSTDTQYF. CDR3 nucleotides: TGTGCCAGCAGCGTAGCGGGCGGGGTGAGCACAGATACGCAGTATTTT.